The subject of this entry is one T cell receptor beta chain. Its antigen is undetermined. This table comes from immunoSEQ multiplex PCR, and its TCRdb copy is limited to in-frame clones, with some not included. The sample includes 30,000 to 45,000 clones, around 93% of them seen just once. At study entry, adolescents had tuberculin skin tests and IGRA screening. The germline gives CDR1 LNHDA, CDR2 SQIVND (reference sequence). The CDR3 has 14 residues. V was clipped by 9 bases and J by 1 base, with 16 bases between them. These data come from a study of T cells in tuberculosis. For the study at large: A South African cohort included IGRA-negative adolescents, latently infected IGRA-positive adolescents and adults with active tuberculosis.

Study conclusions and caveats: GEM motif frequencies gave less than 75% accuracy; the GMM repertoire gave about 90%.

Sequenced sample: PBMCs. The rearrangement links TRBV19 to TRBJ2-7; D is possibly TRBD1 (6 bases). The source is a donor between 10 and 35 years old with latent tuberculosis or without tuberculosis infection. Some clones in this sample may be carry-over from other donors' samples. In nucleotides, the CDR3 is TGTGCCAGACAGGGAAACTCAGGATCCTACGAGCAGTACGTC. Protein sequence: CARQGNSGSYEQYV.